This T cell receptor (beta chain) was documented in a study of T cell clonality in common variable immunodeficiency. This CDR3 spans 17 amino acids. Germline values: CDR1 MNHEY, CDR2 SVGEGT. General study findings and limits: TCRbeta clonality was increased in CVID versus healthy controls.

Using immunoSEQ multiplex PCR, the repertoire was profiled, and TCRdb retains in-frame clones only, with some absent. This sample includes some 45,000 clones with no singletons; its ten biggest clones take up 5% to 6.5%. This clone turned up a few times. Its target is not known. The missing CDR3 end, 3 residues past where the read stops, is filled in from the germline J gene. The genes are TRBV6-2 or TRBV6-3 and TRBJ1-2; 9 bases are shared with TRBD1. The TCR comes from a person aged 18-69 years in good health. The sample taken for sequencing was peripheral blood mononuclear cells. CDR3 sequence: CASSSRTRQGVYNDYTF. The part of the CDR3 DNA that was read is TGTGCCAGCAGTTCCCGGACCCGACAGGGGGTATACAATGAC.